Presented here are 19 T cell receptor beta chains from one specimen sequenced in a study of blood T cell repertoires in COVID-19. Assay: immunoSEQ multiplex PCR; the TCRdb copy retains only in-frame clones and omits some. The table shows 150,000 to 200,000 clones, with about 83% occurring only once. The sample taken for sequencing was peripheral blood. The receptors come from a person aged 65-85 years with COVID-19, enrolled during active disease.

The CDR3 region is CASSLVSRRQSRNTEAFF. DNA for the CDR3: TGTGCCAGCAGTTTGGTCAGCCGACGACAGTCTCGGAACACTGAAGCTTTCTTT. The chain combines TRBV28 with TRBJ1-1; TRBD1 might be the D (5 bases). Trimming took off 3 bases at V and 1 base at J, with 21 bases between the two ends. CDR1 and CDR2 from the germline V gene are MDHEN and SYDVKM. The length of the CDR3 is 18 residues.

This chain connects TRBV5-4 to TRBJ1-6, with TRBD1 matching 7 bases. The CDR3 covers 13 residues. The V gene end was trimmed by 4 bases and the J gene end by 6 bases; junction bases not matched to a gene: 1. Per the germline V gene, CDR1 is SGHNT and CDR2 is YYREEE (reference sequence). The CDR3 nucleotides read TGTGCCAGCAGCGGACAGGCTAATTCACCCCTCCACTTT. This sequence encodes CASSGQANSPLHF.

The chain links TRBV29-1 to TRBJ1-2; D may be TRBD1 (5 bases). The CDR3 consists of 14 residues. From germline, CDR1 is SQVTM and CDR2 ANQGSEA. V gave up 3 bases and J gave up 5 bases, with 16 bases separating them. CDR3 bases: TGCAGCGTTGATCCGGCGGGGGTGAAGTATGGCTACACCTTC. It codes for CSVDPAGVKYGYTF.

As concerns this clone: The junction shows a germline mismatch at one end, possibly a read error. The chain joins TRBV2 to TRBJ2-7, with 8 bases identical to TRBD1. Looked up from germline, CDR1 is SNHLY and CDR2 is FYNNEI. This CDR3 comprises 15 residues. CDR3 in DNA: TGTGCCAGCAGGGAAGACAGGGGTTCTCTCTACGAGCAGTACTTC. Protein product: CASREDRGSLYEQYF. The entire variable domain, with the rest obtained from reference TRBV2 and TRBJ2-7, is as follows: EPEVTQTPSHQVTQMGQEVILRCVPISNHLYFYWYRQILGQKVEFLVSFYNNEISEKSEIFDDQFSVERPDGSNFTLKIRSTKLEDSAMYFCASREDRGSLYEQYFGPGTRLTVT.

The chain uses TRBV7-6 and TRBJ2-7, with TRBD1 as a possible D gene (6 bases). CDR3 length: 18 amino acids. Germline V gene lookup returns CDR1 SGHVS and CDR2 FNYEAQ. The V end lost 4 bases, the J end lost 3 bases, and 25 bases lay between the germline ends. The CDR3 sequence: CASSSSTKQGGEGYEQYF. The CDR3 DNA is TGTGCCAGCAGCTCCTCTACCAAACAGGGCGGAGAAGGCTACGAGCAGTACTTC. The full variable domain, its missing parts supplied by reference TRBV7-6 and TRBJ2-7, is GAGVSQSPRYKVTKRGQDVALRCDPISGHVSLYWYRQALGQGPEFLTYFNYEAQQDKSGLPNDRFSAERPEGSISTLTIQRTEQRDSAMYRCASSSSTKQGGEGYEQYFGPGTRLTVT.

The chain has TRBV6-5 and TRBJ2-1, with TRBD2 matching over 9 bases. J lost 7 bases, V lost 5 bases, and 9 bases had no gene match. This CDR3 is 15 amino acids long. Germline V gene data show CDR1 as MNHEY and CDR2 as SVGAGI. DNA of the CDR3: TGTGCCAGCAGTACGCGGGGGGGCTATAATAATGAGCAGTTCTTC. Its translation: CASSTRGGYNNEQFF.

This sequence joins TRBV10-3 and TRBJ2-3; 7 bases line up with TRBD2. The CDR3 covers 15 residues. CDR1 is ENHRY, CDR2 SYGVKD, per germline. The J segment lost 0 bases and the V segment lost 5 bases, leaving 5 bases of the junction unmatched. CDR3 bases: TGTGCCATCAGTCCAGCGGGGAGTAGCACAGATACGCAGTATTTT. Translated: CAISPAGSSTDTQYF.

The DNA for the CDR3 is TGTGCCAGTAGTTTGGGGCAAGCGGGGGGGCAGCCCCAGCATTTT. As protein: CASSLGQAGGQPQHF. The J gene is TRBJ1-5, the V gene TRBV19; TRBD1 is a possible D gene (5 bases). CDR1 LNHDA and CDR2 SQIVND come from the germline V gene (reference sequence). V was cut by 5 bases and J by 7 bases, with 18 bases left in between. The CDR3 covers 15 residues.

This sequence joins TRBV11-3 and TRBJ2-2, with 13 bases identical to TRBD2. Germline V gene data show CDR1 as SGHNT and CDR2 as YENEEA. CDR3 length: 17 residues. Germline trimming cut 5 bases from V and 4 bases from J; bases unmatched to any gene: 7. The CDR3 sequence: CASSPRTSGSSTGELFF. The CDR3 DNA sequence: TGTGCCAGCAGCCCTCGGACTAGCGGGAGTTCCACCGGGGAGCTGTTTTTT. Complete variable domain (other parts from reference TRBV11-3 and TRBJ2-2): EAGVVQSPRYKIIEKKQPVAFWCNPISGHNTLYWYLQNLGQGPELLIRYENEEAVDDSQLPKDRFSAERLKGVDSTLKIQPAELGDSAVYLCASSPRTSGSSTGELFFGEGSRLTVL.

This chain joins TRBV2 and TRBJ1-6; 8 nucleotides agree with TRBD1. This CDR3 has 15 residues. Trimming removed 6 bases from V and 8 bases from J; junction bases left unmatched: 9. Germline CDR1 SNHLY, CDR2 FYNNEI. The CDR3 reads CASRDLTGADSPLHF. In DNA, the CDR3 is TGTGCCAGCAGGGACCTGACAGGGGCAGATTCACCCCTCCACTTT.

The V and J genes are TRBV11-2 and TRBJ2-1, with 8 bases lining up with TRBD2. Germline assignment: CDR1 SGHAT and CDR2 FQNNGV. V dropped 6 bases and J dropped 7; count of bases not matched to a gene: 5. The CDR3 runs 13 residues. The CDR3 sequence is CASSPGTRNEQFF. CDR3 DNA: TGTGCCAGCAGTCCCGGGACTAGAAATGAGCAGTTCTTC.

J is TRBJ1-1 and V is TRBV28; unclear D gene. Germline lookup yields CDR1 MDHEN and CDR2 SYDVKM. V lost 10 bases and J 0 bases, leaving 9 bases between the germline ends. This CDR3 is 12 amino acids long. The CDR3 coding sequence is TGTGCCATATCCGGGGTGAACACTGAAGCTTTCTTT. Translating it yields CAISGVNTEAFF.

CDR3 protein: CASSPQGRGTDTQYF. The CDR3 bases are TGTGCCAGCAGCCCCCAGGGGAGGGGCACAGATACGCAGTATTTT. The chain employs TRBV3-1 (or the pseudogene TRBV3-2) and TRBJ2-3; D may be TRBD2 (7 bases). Trimming stripped 4 bases from V and 1 base from J, with 12 bases between. Germline V gene sequence: CDR1 LGHDT, CDR2 YNNKEL (reference sequence). This CDR3 spans 15 amino acids.

The chain links TRBV5-6 to TRBJ2-5, with 10 bases identical to TRBD1. Germline CDR1 and CDR2: SGHDT and YYEEEE. The CDR3 is made up of 13 amino acids. Unmatched junction bases numbered 2, after V lost 5 bases and J lost 4 bases. The CDR3 loop reads CASRTGGRETQYF. Here the CDR3 DNA reads TGTGCCAGCAGGACAGGGGGCCGAGAGACCCAGTACTTC.

The chain couples TRBV4-3 to TRBJ2-5, with D tentatively TRBD2 (7 bases). CDR1 is LGHNA and CDR2 is YSLEER in the germline V gene. V shed 4 bases and J shed 4 bases, with 16 bases lying between them. The CDR3 contains 15 residues. In nucleotides, the CDR3 is TGCGCCAGCAGCCTTCAAGGGGGGGAGCCAGAGACCCAGTACTTC. Residues: CASSLQGGEPETQYF.

CDR3 nucleotides: TGTGCCAGCAGCTTAGGACAGGGATCAGATACGCAGTATTTT. Translated, it gives CASSLGQGSDTQYF. This chain joins TRBV7-2 and TRBJ2-3, with 7 nucleotides matching TRBD1. This CDR3 contains 14 residues. J gave up 4 bases and V 1 base, and 2 bases lay outside the gene matches. The germline V gene has CDR1 SGHTA and CDR2 FQGNSA.

This clone has only one observation. The J gene is TRBJ2-7, the V gene TRBV29-1; 7 bases align to TRBD2. The CDR3 loop spans 12 amino acids. With V trimmed by 6 bases and J by 5 bases, 7 bases remained unmatched. Germline V gives CDR1 SQVTM, CDR2 ANQGSEA. CDR3: CSVGSGRNEQYF. Here the CDR3 DNA reads TGCAGCGTCGGCTCCGGGAGGAACGAGCAGTACTTC.

In DNA, the CDR3 is TGTGCCAGCAGCTTGTCTGTCTCTGGGGCCAACGTCCTGACTTTC. Translating it yields CASSLSVSGANVLTF. This rearrangement joins TRBV11-1 to TRBJ2-6; D ambiguous. The germline V and J ends were trimmed by 3 bases and 0 bases, with 6 bases remaining between them. The CDR3 runs 15 residues. Looked up from germline, CDR1 is SGHAT and CDR2 is FQDESV (reference sequence).

This chain uses TRBV30 with TRBJ1-5; D is undetermined. The CDR3 sequence is 14 residues long. Germline V lookup: CDR1 GTSNPN, CDR2 SVGIG (reference sequence). The V end was cut by 0 bases, the J end by 8 bases, with 14 bases between. The chain's CDR3 is CAWSVRKENKPQHF. CDR3 nucleotide sequence: TGTGCCTGGAGTGTACGTAAGGAGAATAAGCCCCAGCATTTT.